The 8 T cell receptor beta chains in this list originate from one sample, sequenced in a study of T cells expressing NK-cell markers. Using the 5' RACE reads, TCRdb records one entry per CDR3 protein without DNA. The sample data list 450,000 to 600,000 distinct CDR3 sequences. What was sequenced was blood T cells: a sorted CD56 or NKG2C T cell subset, CD4+ or CD8+ T cells, or bulk PBMC T cells (not recorded which). The receptors originated from a man younger than 30 in good health.

The rearrangement joins TRBV29-1 to TRBJ2-3; TCRdb lists TRBD1, though no DNA is available to test this call. The CDR3 has 13 amino acids. In germline, CDR1 is SQVTM, CDR2 ANQGSEA. The CDR3 reads CSVSRDTFDTQYF.

V usage is TRBV12-3 or TRBV12-4 and J usage is TRBJ2-2; TCRdb names TRBD1, which stays unverified in the absence of DNA. The CDR3 covers 16 residues. CDR3 loop: CASSSPFREAVGELFF.

This rearrangement joins TRBV20-1 to TRBJ2-1; TCRdb designates TRBD1, a call that cannot be tested without DNA. Germline V gene data show CDR1 as DFQATT and CDR2 as SNEGSKA (reference sequence). The CDR3 runs to 14 residues. CDR3 sequence reads: CSASWDNYYNEQFF.

This chain uses TRBV20-1 with TRBJ2-5; absent DNA, TCRdb's TRBD2 call cannot be checked. The CDR3 runs to 13 residues. Germline CDR1 reads DFQATT; CDR2 reads SNEGSKA (reference sequence). CDR3 amino acids: CSARSGSLETQYF.

This chain uses TRBV3-1 with TRBJ2-3; the TCRdb call, TRBD1, lacks DNA for checking. CDR1 is LGHDT and CDR2 is YNNKEL in the germline V gene (reference sequence). This CDR3 has 15 amino acids. The CDR3 protein is CASSQGTAYRDTQYF.

The chain couples TRBV29-1 to TRBJ2-6; as DNA is missing, the TRBD1 call by TCRdb cannot be tested. The CDR3 runs 16 residues. Germline CDR1 and CDR2: SQVTM and ANQGSEA. This CDR3 is CSVARDIDSGANVLTF.

The CDR3 loop reads CASSLDRGRIGANVLTF. The rearrangement links TRBV6-2 or TRBV6-3 to TRBJ2-6; absent DNA, TCRdb's TRBD1 call cannot be checked. The CDR3 covers 17 residues. Germline CDR1 reads MNHEY; CDR2 reads SVGEGT.

The chain carries TRBV2 and TRBJ1-5; the TRBD1 assignment by TCRdb is unverifiable without DNA. CDR1 is SNHLY and CDR2 is FYNNEI in the germline V gene. The CDR3 loop spans 15 amino acids. The CDR3 loop is CASRIDRAFNQPQHF.